This T cell receptor (beta chain) was sequenced for a study of shared clonotypes between healthy human individuals. Study-wide results and limits: Clonotypes shared by all four sorted-subset donors had higher generation probabilities than non-shared clonotypes.

The data were produced by immunoSEQ multiplex PCR, yet TCRdb's version contains in-frame clones alone and is incomplete. The sample has roughly 2.5 million clones; roughly 92% are singletons. Comments on this clone: Its specificity is not known.

Trimming took off 6 bases at V and 0 bases at J, with 12 bases between the two ends. CDR1 is WSHSY, CDR2 SAAADI, per germline. The CDR3 spans 15 residues. Material for sequencing was naive CD4+ T cells sorted from blood. Subset: CD45RA+ positively selected. The chain is built from TRBV10-2 and TRBJ1-3; D is ambiguous. This clonotype originated in a man between 18 and 29 years old in good health. CDR3 region: CASSVELSSGNTIYF. In nucleotides, the CDR3 is TGCGCCAGCAGCGTTGAACTCTCCTCTGGAAACACCATATATTTT.